The 17 T cell receptor beta chains presented below share a single source sample, sequenced in a study of radiotherapy plus CTLA-4 blockade in lung cancer. Repertoires were generated with immunoSEQ multiplex PCR, while TCRdb's copy carries only in-frame clones and drops some. The profile shows tens of thousands of clones, about 88% of them singletons. The sequenced sample was peripheral blood, obtained from a patient treated with radiotherapy plus ipilimumab. Receptor source: a human donor with non-small cell lung cancer that progressed on radiotherapy plus ipilimumab.

V gene TRBV7-9 combines with J gene TRBJ2-7, with 10 bases aligning to TRBD2. The CDR3 totals 15 residues. The trim removed 0 bases at V and 5 bases at J, leaving 4 bases unmatched. Germline CDR1 is SEHNR and CDR2 is FQNEAQ (reference sequence). The CDR3 region is CASSLAGTSEHEQYF. The CDR3 DNA follows: TGTGCCAGCAGCTTAGCGGGGACTAGCGAGCACGAGCAGTACTTC.

The chain uses TRBV5-1 and TRBJ2-2, with D possibly matching TRBD2 (7 bases). The CDR3 loop spans 15 amino acids. The germline gives CDR1 SGHRS, CDR2 YFSETQ. V lost 0 bases to trimming and J lost 4 bases, with 10 bases between them. In DNA form, the CDR3 reads TGCGCCAGCAGCTTGGCCGCGGGGGCCACCGGGGAGCTGTTTTTT. This sequence encodes CASSLAAGATGELFF.

CDR3 nucleotide sequence: TGTGCCATCAGTGAGTCTGGGGGGGTGGGCACTGAAGCTTTCTTT. Its protein is CAISESGGVGTEAFF. This sequence joins TRBV10-3 and TRBJ1-1; tentatively, D is TRBD1 (5 bases). Germline V gives CDR1 ENHRY, CDR2 SYGVKD. The V end was cut by 0 bases, the J end by 4 bases, with 12 bases between. The CDR3 is 15 amino acids.

This rearrangement joins TRBV6-5 to TRBJ2-1, with D unclear. V was trimmed by 0 bases and J by 6 bases, leaving 3 bases between them. Germline V gene data show CDR1 as MNHEY and CDR2 as SVGAGI. The CDR3 runs 12 residues. The CDR3 here is CASSYSGNEQFF. The CDR3 nucleotides read TGTGCCAGCAGTTACTCGGGCAATGAGCAGTTCTTC.

V is TRBV5-1 and J is TRBJ2-1; the D gene could be TRBD1 or TRBD2 (5 bases each). The V gene lost 5 bases and the J gene lost 0 bases, with 12 bases spanning the gap. CDR1 SGHRS and CDR2 YFSETQ come from the germline V gene. This CDR3 has 15 residues. The CDR3: CASSRGPSSYNEQFF. CDR3 sequence (DNA): TGCGCCAGCAGTCGGGGACCGAGCTCCTACAATGAGCAGTTCTTC.

The V and J genes are TRBV18 and TRBJ2-2, with D possibly TRBD1 on 6 matching bases. Germline values: CDR1 KGHSH, CDR2 LQKENI. V was trimmed by 0 bases and J by 3 bases, leaving 8 bases between them. CDR3 length: 15 residues. In DNA, the CDR3 is TGTGCCAGCTCACCACCGAACAGGGACACCGGGGAGCTGTTTTTT. It is translated as CASSPPNRDTGELFF.

The chain combines TRBV4-1 with TRBJ2-1; 10 nucleotides match TRBD2. J gave up 4 bases and V 5 bases, and 8 bases lay outside the gene matches. Germline V gives CDR1 MGHRA, CDR2 YSYEKL. The CDR3 runs 16 residues. This chain's CDR3 is CASSYRLAGEYNEQFF. CDR3 bases: TGCGCCAGCAGCTACCGCCTAGCGGGGGAGTACAATGAGCAGTTCTTC.

The chain is built from TRBV5-6 and TRBJ2-1; 10 bases map to TRBD2. The V gene's germline CDR1 is SGHDT and CDR2 YYEEEE. The CDR3 totals 18 residues. V lost 0 bases to trimming and J lost 0 bases; unmatched junction nucleotides: 6. CDR3 amino acids: CASSLGASGGYSYNEQFF. As DNA, the CDR3 is TGTGCCAGCAGCTTGGGGGCTAGCGGGGGTTACTCCTACAATGAGCAGTTCTTC.

This clone was counted a few times. This chain joins TRBV2 and TRBJ1-1; a weak D match, TRBD1 (6 bases). The germline V gene encodes CDR1 SNHLY and CDR2 FYNNEI. V lost 3 bases to trimming and J lost 1 base, with 12 bases between them. This CDR3 comprises 15 residues. The CDR3 region has the DNA TGTGCCAGCAGTGACAGGGGCGTTCGGAACACTGAAGCTTTCTTT. This sequence encodes CASSDRGVRNTEAFF.

This chain uses TRBV6-5 with TRBJ2-2, with TRBD1 matching 8 bases. The CDR3 is 15 residues long. From germline, CDR1 is MNHEY and CDR2 SVGAGI. Trimming removed 0 bases from V and 7 bases from J; junction bases left unmatched: 4. CDR3 nucleotides: TGTGCCAGCAGTTACTCGGCGACAGGGGACGGGGAGCTGTTTTTT. Protein: CASSYSATGDGELFF.

The V call is TRBV30, the J call TRBJ1-3, with TRBD1 identical over 8 bases. The V gene's germline CDR1 is GTSNPN and CDR2 SVGIG (reference sequence). The CDR3 runs 15 residues. V lost 0 bases and J lost 4; bases outside the gene matches: 5. CDR3 sequence: CAWSVLGQGGNTIYF. CDR3 DNA sequence: TGTGCCTGGAGTGTACTCGGACAGGGCGGAAACACCATATATTTT. Together with reference TRBV30 and TRBJ1-3, the CDR3 gives the full variable domain: SQTIHQWPATLVQPVGSPLSLECTVEGTSNPNLYWYRQAAGRGLQLLFYSVGIGQISSEVPQNLSASRPQDRQFILSSKKLLLSDSGFYLCAWSVLGQGGNTIYFGEGSWLTVV.

This clone was observed a single time. Other DNA sequences within the sample encode an identical CDR3. The rearrangement joins TRBV5-4 to TRBJ2-2, with a tentative D call TRBD1 (5 bases). The germline gives CDR1 SGHNT, CDR2 YYREEE (reference sequence). The CDR3 has 15 residues. Trimming shortened V by 0 bases and J by 4 bases, and 10 bases separated the two germline ends. The CDR3 nucleotides are TGTGCCAGCAGCTTGGGGCAGGGCGGCACCGGGGAGCTGTTTTTT. This sequence encodes CASSLGQGGTGELFF.

This rearrangement joins TRBV7-8 to TRBJ1-1; maybe TRBD1 (6 bases). V dropped 4 bases and J dropped 2 bases, with 20 bases sitting between them. In germline, CDR1 is SGHVS, CDR2 FQNEAQ. This CDR3 spans 17 amino acids. CDR3 residues: CASSSRTPGDPNTEAFF. For the CDR3, the DNA is TGTGCCAGCAGCTCTCGGACCCCAGGGGACCCAAACACTGAAGCTTTCTTT.

This rearrangement joins TRBV27 to TRBJ2-2, with D uncertain. V was shortened by 6 bases and J by 2 bases, with 10 bases between the two germline ends. The CDR3 extends over 14 amino acids. Germline CDR1 is MNHEY and CDR2 is SMNVEV (reference sequence). The CDR3 here is CASRFLSNTGELFF. Here the CDR3 DNA reads TGTGCCAGCAGATTCTTGAGTAACACCGGGGAGCTGTTTTTT.

V is TRBV9 and J is TRBJ2-3; no firm D call. The CDR3 runs 12 residues. Germline V gene data show CDR1 as SGDLS and CDR2 as YYNGEE. Trimming cost V 2 bases and J 8 bases, with 9 bases left between them. The CDR3 sequence is CASSVDLVTQYF. The CDR3 DNA sequence: TGTGCCAGCAGCGTCGACCTTGTTACGCAGTATTTT.

The chain recombines TRBV7-9 with TRBJ2-7; D may be TRBD1 (7 bases). The CDR3 contains 16 residues. V was shortened by 4 bases and J by 5 bases, with 21 bases between the two germline ends. Germline V gene data show CDR1 as SEHNR and CDR2 as FQNEAQ (reference sequence). CDR3 region: CASSYYRTGGGDEQYF. CDR3 in DNA: TGTGCCAGCAGCTACTACCGGACAGGAGGGGGAGACGAGCAGTACTTC.

This chain connects TRBV5-4 to TRBJ2-5; 7 nucleotides line up with TRBD1. Trimming removed 4 bases from V and 3 bases from J; junction bases left unmatched: 6. The length of the CDR3 is 14 residues. Per the germline V gene, CDR1 is SGHNT and CDR2 is YYREEE (reference sequence). The CDR3 loop reads CASSLPGQKETQYF. The CDR3 DNA reads as TGTGCCAGCAGCCTCCCGGGACAGAAAGAGACCCAGTACTTC.